The 24 T cell receptor beta chains below all came from one sample that was sequenced in a study of T cells in Graves' hyperthyroidism and ophthalmopathy. Template material for amplifying TCR beta CDR3 regions consisted of RNA transcripts. Researchers ran a first-round RT-PCR on the TCR CDR3 using the HTBI primer set. A single record per CDR3 protein comes from TCRdb applying MiXCR to the multiplex PCR reads. The table includes fewer than 850,000 distinct CDR3 sequences, 17% detected once. Sequencing used blood. The receptors shown here come from a man aged 45-65 years with Graves' hyperthyroidism.

The CDR3 spells CASSLALAAYNEQFF. The CDR3 nucleotides read TGTGCCAGCAGTTTAGCGCTAGCGGCCTACAATGAGCAGTTCTTC. V usage is TRBV12-3 or TRBV12-4 and J usage is TRBJ2-1; TRBD2 matches at 7 bases. With V trimmed by 0 bases and J by 2 bases, 1 base remained unmatched. This CDR3 is built from 15 residues.

Ten or more counts support this clonotype. The chain joins TRBV7-2 to TRBJ2-1, with D maybe TRBD2 (5 bases). Deletions cut 5 bases from V and 0 bases from J, with 17 bases between. The CDR3 length is 17 residues. The germline V gene encodes CDR1 SGHTA and CDR2 FQGNSA. CDR3 residues: CASSPHGWESSYNEQFF. The CDR3 region has the DNA TGTGCCAGCAGCCCCCACGGGTGGGAGAGCTCCTACAATGAGCAGTTCTTC.

The chain recombines TRBV10-3 with TRBJ2-1; the match to TRBD2 covers 13 bases. The germline CDR1 and CDR2 sequences are ENHRY and SYGVKD. The CDR3 length is 18 residues. V was clipped by 2 bases and J by 2 bases; unmatched bases: 6. The CDR3 spells CAISEPWTSGSPYNEQFF. CDR3 nucleotides: TGTGCCATCAGTGAGCCTTGGACTAGCGGGAGTCCCTACAATGAGCAGTTCTTC.

This clonotype was seen many times. The chain joins TRBV2 to TRBJ1-2, with a possible D match to TRBD1 (5 bases). CDR1 SNHLY and CDR2 FYNNEI come from the germline V gene. Trimming stripped 7 bases from V and 4 bases from J, with 19 bases between. There are 15 residues in the CDR3. The CDR3 DNA reads TGTGCCAGCAAATCGACAGAAACACCGGCCTATGGCTACACCTTC. This encodes CASKSTETPAYGYTF.

This clonotype came up many times. The chain is built from TRBV27 and TRBJ2-7; weak D call: TRBD1 (6 bases). Looked up from germline, CDR1 is MNHEY and CDR2 is SMNVEV (reference sequence). Trimming removed 2 bases at V and 4 bases at J, with 15 bases between. The CDR3 loop spans 15 amino acids. The CDR3 loop is CASSLTGSLFYEQYF. The CDR3 DNA is TGTGCCAGCAGTTTAACAGGGTCGCTGTTTTACGAGCAGTACTTC.

This sequence joins TRBV5-1 and TRBJ1-4; D remains ambiguous. The CDR3 spans 17 residues. V was cut by 2 bases and J by 10 bases, with 24 bases left in between. Germline CDR1 SGHRS, CDR2 YFSETQ. The CDR3 nucleotides are TGCGCCAGCAGCTTACATGGGGTCCCGTTCCTTGAGGTAAAACTGTTTTTT. Encoded protein: CASSLHGVPFLEVKLFF.

This clonotype was found many times. The genes are TRBV12-3 or TRBV12-4 and TRBJ2-7, with 8 bases matching TRBD1. The V and J ends lost 2 bases and 2 bases, in that order; junction bases with no gene match: 5. The CDR3 sequence is 15 residues long. The CDR3 DNA is TGTGCCAGCAGTTTATCCCCACAGGGGGCCTACGAGCAGTACTTC. Translated, it gives CASSLSPQGAYEQYF.

This clonotype was counted between two and nine times. The CDR3 nucleotides are TGTGCCACCAGTGACCAAACTAACGAGCAGTACTTC. Translation: CATSDQTNEQYF. J is TRBJ2-7 and V is TRBV24-1; the D is unclear. This CDR3 is built from 12 residues. V was pared by 4 bases and J by 5 bases, with 8 bases between. The germline CDR1 and CDR2 sequences are KGHDR and SFDVKD.

This clonotype was seen repeatedly, ten times or more. The V gene is TRBV28, the J gene TRBJ2-3; D gene ambiguous. This CDR3 spans 17 amino acids. V was pared by 3 bases and J by 2 bases, with 18 bases between. Germline values: CDR1 MDHEN, CDR2 SYDVKM. The CDR3 DNA reads TGTGCCAGCAGTTTGTCAGCGACGCGCTATGACACAGATACGCAGTATTTT. This sequence encodes CASSLSATRYDTDTQYF.

The gene calls are TRBV11-2 and TRBJ1-2; D is uncertain. Germline V gene sequence: CDR1 SGHAT, CDR2 FQNNGV. The length of the CDR3 is 15 residues. Trimming shortened V by 5 bases and J by 0 bases, and 13 bases separated the two germline ends. The CDR3 nucleotides read TGTGCCAGCAGCCGGCAAACAGTTACTAACTATGGCTACACCTTC. Amino acid sequence: CASSRQTVTNYGYTF.

Many counts were recorded for this clonotype. The chain has TRBV3-1 and TRBJ1-2; 7 bases map to TRBD1. Per the germline V gene, CDR1 is LGHDT and CDR2 is YNNKEL (reference sequence). With V trimmed by 2 bases and J by 3 bases, 9 bases remained unmatched. The CDR3 is made up of 16 amino acids. The CDR3 spells CASSQSPRDSDYGYTF. CDR3 bases: TGTGCCAGCAGCCAATCACCCCGGGACAGTGACTATGGCTACACCTTC. The complete variable domain, with remaining parts taken from reference TRBV3-1 and TRBJ1-2, reads DTAVSQTPKYLVTQMGNDKSIKCEQNLGHDTMYWYKQDSKKFLKIMFSYNNKELIINETVPNRFSPKSPDKAHLNLHINSLELGDSAVYFCASSQSPRDSDYGYTFGSGTRLTVV.

This clonotype occurred many times. The chain joins TRBV5-5 to TRBJ2-7; D unclear. V was clipped by 4 bases and J by 1 base, with 9 bases between them. CDR3 length equals 13 residues. Germline loops: CDR1 SGHKS, CDR2 YYEKEE (reference sequence). The CDR3 protein is CASSETPSYEQYF. CDR3 in DNA: TGTGCCAGCAGCGAGACCCCTTCCTACGAGCAGTACTTC. Filled out from reference TRBV5-5 and TRBJ2-7, the complete variable domain reads DAGVTQSPTHLIKTRGQQVTLRCSPISGHKSVSWYQQVLGQGPQFIFQYYEKEERGRGNFPDRFSARQFPNYSSELNVNALLLGDSALYLCASSETPSYEQYFGPGTRLTVT.

This clonotype was detected many times. The chain has TRBV18 and TRBJ2-5; TRBD2 aligns across 7 bases. Germline V gene sequence: CDR1 KGHSH, CDR2 LQKENI. The CDR3 covers 14 residues. The J segment lost 5 bases and the V segment lost 1 base, leaving 4 bases of the junction unmatched. CDR3 nucleotides: TGTGCCAGCTCACCACTGAGCGGGGCGGAGACCCAGTACTTC. Amino acid sequence: CASSPLSGAETQYF.

This clonotype has only a few counts. The V and J genes are TRBV4-3 and TRBJ1-2, with unresolved D. This CDR3 has 15 residues. Germline V lookup: CDR1 LGHNA, CDR2 YSLEER. V was clipped by 1 base and J by 0 bases, with 9 bases between them. The CDR3 region has the DNA TGCGCCAGCAGCCAAGTGATGGCAGCTAACTATGGCTACACCTTC. This codes for CASSQVMAANYGYTF.

Regarding this clonotype: A read error is possible here, since a much larger clone lies one base away. The V call is TRBV12-5, the J call TRBJ2-7, with 13 bases identical to TRBD2. Germline loops: CDR1 LGHNT, CDR2 FRNRAP. The CDR3 is 15 amino acids. The trim removed 6 bases at V and 7 bases at J, leaving 9 bases unmatched. In DNA form, the CDR3 reads TGTGCTAGTGGACGGGAGACTAGCGGGAGGAGTGAGCAGTACTTC. It encodes CASGRETSGRSEQYF.

This clonotype was seen at least ten times. The chain couples TRBV6-1 to TRBJ2-7, with D possibly TRBD1 on 6 matching bases. Germline CDR1 MNHNS, CDR2 SASEGT. V was clipped by 5 bases and J by 6 bases, with 11 bases between them. This CDR3 comprises 12 residues. DNA for the CDR3: TGTGCCAGCAGTTTCACAGGGTCCGAGCAGTACTTC. Translation: CASSFTGSEQYF.

The rearrangement joins TRBV19 to TRBJ2-5; 11 bases map to TRBD2. From germline, CDR1 is LNHDA and CDR2 SQIVND (reference sequence). The CDR3 has 15 amino acids. V lost 4 bases to trimming and J lost 5 bases; unmatched junction nucleotides: 6. CDR3 region: CASSNSGRALETQYF. The CDR3, as DNA: TGTGCCAGTAGTAATAGCGGGAGGGCCCTGGAGACCCAGTACTTC.

This clonotype was recorded many times. This sequence joins TRBV28 and TRBJ2-3; possible D gene TRBD1, 5 bases. Deletions cut 6 bases from V and 9 bases from J, with 13 bases between. Germline V CDR1 and CDR2: MDHEN, SYDVKM. The CDR3 has 12 amino acids. The CDR3 DNA reads TGTGCCAGCAGCGCGACTGGGGCGACGCAGTATTTT. Translated: CASSATGATQYF.

This clonotype was counted ten times or more. The chain's CDR3 is CASSVRGYHGYTF. For the CDR3, the DNA is TGCGCCAGCAGCGTTAGGGGGTACCATGGCTACACCTTC. The chain links TRBV5-1 to TRBJ1-2, with D possibly matching TRBD1 (6 bases). The CDR3 is 13 residues long. V lost 4 bases, J lost 6 bases, and 13 bases lay in between. The germline V gene encodes CDR1 SGHRS and CDR2 YFSETQ.

This clonotype was observed at least ten times. The chain links TRBV27 to TRBJ2-7, with D unresolved. Germline assignment: CDR1 MNHEY and CDR2 SMNVEV (reference sequence). The V gene lost 4 bases and the J gene lost 5 bases, with 18 bases spanning the gap. This CDR3 contains 15 residues. CDR3 amino acids: CASSSPEAGQDEQYF. The DNA of the CDR3 is TGTGCCAGCAGTTCCCCGGAAGCCGGTCAGGACGAGCAGTACTTC.

This clonotype was found many times. This chain connects TRBV27 to TRBJ1-3, with D unresolved. V lost 5 bases and J 3 bases, leaving 14 bases between the germline ends. The CDR3 loop spans 15 amino acids. Germline assignment: CDR1 MNHEY and CDR2 SMNVEV (reference sequence). This CDR3 is CASSPTLVLGNTIYF. The CDR3, as DNA: TGTGCCAGCAGTCCCACACTCGTCCTTGGAAACACCATATATTTT.

The V gene is TRBV6-1, the J gene TRBJ2-6, with D uncertain. CDR1 is MNHNS, CDR2 SASEGT, per germline. The CDR3 totals 14 residues. V was shortened by 3 bases and J by 3 bases, with 6 bases between the two germline ends. In DNA form, the CDR3 reads TGTGCCAGCAGTGACGGAATTGGGGCCAACGTCCTGACTTTC. It translates to CASSDGIGANVLTF.

Written as DNA, the CDR3 is TGTGCCAGCAGCTTGGCGGGAGGGGACGGCGGGGAGCTGTTTTTT. This sequence encodes CASSLAGGDGGELFF. This rearrangement joins TRBV7-3 to TRBJ2-2, with 9 positions matching TRBD2. The trim removed 3 bases at V and 7 bases at J, leaving 6 bases unmatched. Per the germline V gene, CDR1 is SGHTA and CDR2 is FQGTGA. The CDR3 is 15 amino acids.

Ten or more counts support this clonotype. This chain joins TRBV30 and TRBJ2-7; possible D gene TRBD1, 5 bases. From germline, CDR1 is GTSNPN and CDR2 SVGIG (reference sequence). V gave up 5 bases and J gave up 3 bases, with 8 bases separating them. This CDR3 comprises 11 residues. CDR3 loop: CAWADSYEQYF. CDR3 in DNA: TGTGCCTGGGCCGACAGCTACGAGCAGTACTTC.